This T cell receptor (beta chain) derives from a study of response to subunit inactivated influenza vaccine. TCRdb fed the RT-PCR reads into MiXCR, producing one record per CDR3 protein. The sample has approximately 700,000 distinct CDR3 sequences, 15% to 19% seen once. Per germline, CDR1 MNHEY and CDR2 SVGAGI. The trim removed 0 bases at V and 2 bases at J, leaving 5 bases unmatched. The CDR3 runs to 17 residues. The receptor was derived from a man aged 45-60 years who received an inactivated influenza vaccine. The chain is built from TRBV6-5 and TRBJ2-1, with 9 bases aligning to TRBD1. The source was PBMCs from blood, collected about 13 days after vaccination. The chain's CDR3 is CASSYSAGTGTYNEQFF. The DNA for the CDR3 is TGTGCCAGCAGTTACTCGGCCGGGACAGGGACCTACAATGAGCAGTTCTTC.